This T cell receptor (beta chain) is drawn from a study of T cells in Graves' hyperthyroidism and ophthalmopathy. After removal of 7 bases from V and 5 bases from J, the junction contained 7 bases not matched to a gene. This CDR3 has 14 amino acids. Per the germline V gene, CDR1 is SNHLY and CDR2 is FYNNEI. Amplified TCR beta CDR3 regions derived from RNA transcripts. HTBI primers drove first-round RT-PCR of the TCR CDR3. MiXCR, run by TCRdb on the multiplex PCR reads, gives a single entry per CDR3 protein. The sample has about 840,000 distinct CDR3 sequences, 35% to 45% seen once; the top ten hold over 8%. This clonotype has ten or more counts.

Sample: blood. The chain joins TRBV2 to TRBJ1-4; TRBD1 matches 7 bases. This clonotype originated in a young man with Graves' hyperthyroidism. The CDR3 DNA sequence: TGTGCCAGCACTGCACACAGGGGAAATGAAAAACTGTTTTTT. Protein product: CASTAHRGNEKLFF.